This T cell receptor (beta chain) was obtained from a study of blood T cell repertoires in COVID-19. Study in general: The origin of the acute and convalescent COVID-19 samples was the United States, Italy and Spain. Sample material is recorded as cDNA or gDNA derived from T cells, B-cell-depleted T cells, or PBMCs.

The CDR3 totals 16 residues. V was cut by 6 bases and J by 1 base, with 18 bases left in between. The germline CDR1 and CDR2 sequences are MNHNY and SVGAGI (reference sequence). Per the original methods: Reference gene primer amplification gave nucleated cell count estimates. Sequencing used immunoSEQ multiplex PCR; TCRdb keeps in-frame clones, though not all of them. V and J calls plus clone size are reproduced from that table; the DNA served to infer D and trimming. The table records 80,000 or so clones, over 75% of them present only once. The chain recombines TRBV6-6 with TRBJ1-1; D call uncertain. The sample was peripheral blood. The TCR comes from an elderly man with acute or convalescent COVID-19. The CDR3 here is CASRPLGVRENTEAFF. The CDR3, as DNA: TGTGCCAGCAGGCCATTGGGAGTTAGGGAGAACACTGAAGCTTTCTTT.